One and the same sample provided the 11 T cell receptor beta chains below, sequenced in a study of cytomegalovirus exposure and HLA in healthy donors. This PCR relied on a set of 60 Vbeta primers and 13 Jbeta primers. Method: immunoSEQ multiplex PCR; TCRdb's copy keeps in-frame clones and lacks some. The data contain some 140,000 clones, about 83% of them singletons. The source material was PBMCs. All receptors derive from a woman aged 40 to 49 in good health and CMV-seronegative.

The chain uses TRBV6-1 and TRBJ1-2; possibly TRBD1 for D (5 bases). V was cut by 3 bases and J by 3 bases, with 8 bases left in between. Germline V lookup: CDR1 MNHNS, CDR2 SASEGT. There are 13 residues in the CDR3. The CDR3 loop is CASSDGGDYGYTF. The CDR3 nucleotides read TGTGCCAGCAGTGATGGGGGGGACTATGGCTACACCTTC.

This rearrangement joins TRBV6-1 to TRBJ1-2, with TRBD1 identical over 11 bases. J lost 8 bases, V lost 6 bases, and 8 bases had no gene match. The CDR3 length is 14 residues. CDR1 is MNHNS and CDR2 is SASEGT in the germline V gene. The chain's CDR3 is CASRDRGRERGYTF. CDR3 DNA: TGTGCCAGCAGGGACAGGGGGCGCGAAAGAGGCTACACCTTC.

In nucleotides, the CDR3 is TGTGCCAGCAGTTTTGGACTAGCGGGAGGGGTCCGCTCCTACAATGAGCAGTTCTTC. Amino acids: CASSFGLAGGVRSYNEQFF. V gene TRBV27 combines with J gene TRBJ2-1; 15 bases match TRBD2. V shed 3 bases and J 0 bases; nucleotides not matched to a gene: 6. From germline, CDR1 is MNHEY and CDR2 SMNVEV (reference sequence). The CDR3 runs 19 residues.

The chain joins TRBV10-1 to TRBJ2-2, with D possibly being TRBD2 (5 bases). CDR1 WNHNN and CDR2 SYGVQD come from the germline V gene (reference sequence). Trimming took off 4 bases at V and 4 bases at J, with 13 bases between the two ends. The CDR3 has 15 residues. CDR3 DNA: TGCGCCAGCAGTGCGGGAACCGTTGCCACCGGGGAGCTGTTTTTT. Amino acid sequence: CASSAGTVATGELFF.

This chain joins TRBV13 and TRBJ1-1; D is perhaps TRBD1 (5 bases). Trimming shortened V by 5 bases and J by 4 bases, and 20 bases separated the two germline ends. Looked up from germline, CDR1 is PRHDT and CDR2 is FYEKMQ (reference sequence). This CDR3 spans 16 amino acids. The CDR3 DNA sequence: TGTGCCAGCAGCCCTTACCTCCGGGCCGGGGGCACTGAAGCTTTCTTT. This encodes CASSPYLRAGGTEAFF.

The V and J genes are TRBV7-9 and TRBJ1-1; D remains ambiguous. Trimming took 6 bases from V and 0 from J, leaving 17 bases between them. CDR1 is SEHNR, CDR2 FQNEAQ, per germline (reference sequence). The CDR3 sequence is 16 residues long. The chain's CDR3 is CASSRGSGRMNTEAFF. CDR3 DNA: TGTGCCAGCAGTCGAGGGTCCGGACGGATGAACACTGAAGCTTTCTTT.

V and J are TRBV5-6 and TRBJ1-1; possible D gene TRBD1, 6 bases. The germline V gene encodes CDR1 SGHDT and CDR2 YYEEEE. Trimming left V 4 bases short and J 2 bases short, with 9 bases between. The CDR3 runs to 13 residues. The CDR3 DNA reads TGTGCCAGCAGCCAGGACAGAAACACTGAAGCTTTCTTT. As protein: CASSQDRNTEAFF.

The rearrangement links TRBV6-5 to TRBJ2-3; tentatively, D is TRBD1 (5 bases). CDR1 MNHEY and CDR2 SVGAGI come from the germline V gene. V dropped 4 bases and J dropped 3 bases, with 17 bases sitting between them. This CDR3 region has 16 residues. The chain's CDR3 is CASSWGTRQSTDTQYF. In DNA, the CDR3 is TGTGCCAGCAGTTGGGGTACCCGACAGTCAACAGATACGCAGTATTTT.

The chain joins TRBV28 to TRBJ2-7; the match to TRBD2 covers 8 bases. CDR1 and CDR2 (germline): MDHEN, SYDVKM. The CDR3 has 19 amino acids. The junction had 19 bases not matched to a gene; V was cut back by 2 bases and J by 4 bases. This CDR3 reads CASSLHDPGGAGGRYEQYF. DNA of the CDR3: TGTGCCAGCAGTTTACACGACCCGGGCGGGGCGGGGGGCCGGTACGAGCAGTACTTC.

The chain carries TRBV5-1 and TRBJ1-4; 8 bases line up with TRBD1. V dropped 2 bases and J dropped 5; count of bases not matched to a gene: 5. Germline V CDR1 and CDR2: SGHRS, YFSETQ. CDR3 length: 15 residues. CDR3 in amino acids: CASSLGQGLNEKLFF. The CDR3 nucleotides are TGCGCCAGCAGCTTAGGACAGGGCTTAAATGAAAAACTGTTTTTT.

The chain uses TRBV11-3 and TRBJ1-5; maybe TRBD1 (6 bases). V dropped 5 bases and J dropped 9 bases, with 14 bases sitting between them. CDR3 size: 13 residues. CDR1 is SGHNT, CDR2 YENEEA, per germline. CDR3: CASSPGRGMPQHF. CDR3 nucleotide sequence: TGTGCCAGCAGCCCTGGCAGGGGTATGCCCCAGCATTTT. Combining the CDR3 with reference TRBV11-3 and TRBJ1-5 gives the whole variable domain EAGVVQSPRYKIIEKKQPVAFWCNPISGHNTLYWYLQNLGQGPELLIRYENEEAVDDSQLPKDRFSAERLKGVDSTLKIQPAELGDSAVYLCASSPGRGMPQHFGDGTRLSIL.